The 25 T cell receptor beta chains below were found in one sample sequenced in a study of vaccination and CD4 T cells after COVID-19 (dated by TCRdb to between 2021 and 2024). The intended sense of this specimen's treatment or condition label: approximately 10-day PBMC culture with coronavirus spike peptide pools or control peptides (ViraFEST assay). These receptors' antigens are unknown. To prepare the library, PCR was applied. TCRdb records Illumina iSeq 100 as the sequencer. DNA from cultured CD4+ T cells was subjected to TCR sequencing with the Oncomine TCR Beta short-read assay at the Johns Hopkins FTIC core. Starting from the raw public reads, TCRdb applied fastp trimming at Q25, assembled clones with MiXCR and retained in-frame beta chains. Each CDR3 protein appears once, grouped with its most common genes and DNA. The sample data list more than 20,000 distinct CDR3 sequences, and about 40% of these were observed just once. The ten most abundant clones make up just over 7% of the sample.

Sequencing input: CD4+ T cells from blood, cultured in vitro. The source is a human donor who had recovered from COVID-19.

V is TRBV21-1 and J is TRBJ2-7; the D call TRBD2 from the table was never checked on the DNA. TRBV21-1 is deemed a pseudogene. The CDR3 is made up of 15 amino acids. The CDR3 loop is CAKCARVVVPGEQYF. The CDR3 DNA sequence: TGTGCCAAGTGTGCGAGGGTGGTGGTACCTGGCGAGCAGTACTTC.

The V call is TRBV15, the J call TRBJ2-7; D unresolved. The CDR3 totals 14 residues. V lost 1 base and J 0 bases, leaving 7 bases between the germline ends. Germline V gene data show CDR1 as LNHNV and CDR2 as YYDKDF (reference sequence). The chain's CDR3 is CATSRGGDSYEQYF. The CDR3 DNA reads TGTGCCACCAGCAGAGGTGGGGACTCCTACGAGCAGTACTTC.

The rearrangement joins TRBV6-1 to TRBJ2-5; 10 nucleotides match TRBD1. The V gene end was trimmed by 4 bases and the J gene end by 5 bases; junction bases not matched to a gene: 4. CDR1 and CDR2 from the germline V gene are MNHNS and SASEGT. The CDR3 covers 14 residues. The DNA of the CDR3 is TGTGCCAGCAGTGGACAGGGGGCGCGGGAGACCCAGTACTTC. Translating gives CASSGQGARETQYF.

The V gene is TRBV27, the J gene TRBJ2-7; TRBD2 matches 11 bases. The germline gives CDR1 MNHEY, CDR2 SMNVEV (reference sequence). Trimming removed 4 bases from V and 6 bases from J; junction bases left unmatched: 11. The CDR3 spans 16 residues. CDR3 nucleotide sequence: TGTGCCAGCAGTTCAGGTAGCGGGAGGGTATTTAGCGAGCAGTACTTC. This sequence encodes CASSSGSGRVFSEQYF.

V is TRBV28 and J is TRBJ1-2, with 10 bases identical to TRBD1. The V and J ends lost 3 bases and 7 bases, in that order; junction bases with no gene match: 5. This CDR3 contains 14 residues. CDR1 and CDR2 from the germline V gene are MDHEN and SYDVKM. CDR3 sequence: CASSLGQGSSGYTF. CDR3 coding DNA: TGTGCCAGCAGTTTGGGACAGGGGTCGAGTGGCTACACCTTC.

The chain has TRBV7-9 and TRBJ2-3; 10 bases map to TRBD2. Trimming took 7 bases from V and 6 from J; bases not matched to a gene: 13. The CDR3 loop spans 16 amino acids. Germline CDR1 and CDR2: SEHNR and FQNEAQ (reference sequence). Here the CDR3 DNA reads TGTGCCAGCATCCGTAGCGGGGGGAACGGAGGTGATACGCAGTATTTT. The encoded protein is CASIRSGGNGGDTQYF.

The gene calls are TRBV28 and TRBJ1-1; D unresolved. V was cut by 4 bases and J by 10 bases, with 16 bases left in between. CDR1 MDHEN and CDR2 SYDVKM come from the germline V gene. This CDR3 is 13 amino acids long. CDR3 protein: CASSSPGRLGAFF. The CDR3 coding sequence is TGTGCCAGCAGTTCCCCAGGACGCCTCGGAGCTTTCTTT.

The J gene is TRBJ2-7, the V gene TRBV23-1; D uncertain. TRBV23-1 is classed as an ORF, of uncertain function. The length of the CDR3 is 14 residues. V lost 10 bases and J lost 0, with 16 bases in between. The CDR3 nucleotides read TGCGCCATCAGATGCCCCGCGAGCTCCTACGAGCAGTACTTC. This gives the protein CAIRCPASSYEQYF.

This clonotype came up a few times. The chain couples TRBV24-1 to TRBJ2-2; D assignment may be TRBD1 or TRBD2 (5 bases each). Looked up from germline, CDR1 is KGHDR and CDR2 is SFDVKD. V lost 4 bases and J lost 0, with 11 bases in between. CDR3 length: 16 residues. The CDR3 loop is CATSDRDGANTGELFF. The CDR3 DNA reads as TGTGCCACCAGTGACCGGGACGGGGCGAACACCGGGGAGCTGTTTTTT.

The chain employs TRBV28 and TRBJ2-2; TRBD2 aligns across 8 bases. From germline, CDR1 is MDHEN and CDR2 SYDVKM. The length of the CDR3 is 16 residues. The J segment lost 8 bases and the V segment lost 7 bases, leaving 15 bases of the junction unmatched. CDR3 in amino acids: CASIPYYSGTRGELFF. The CDR3, as DNA: TGTGCCAGCATCCCCTATTATAGCGGGACACGGGGGGAGCTGTTTTTT.

The chain has TRBV11-2 and TRBJ1-6, with 11 bases matching TRBD1. The CDR3 extends over 15 amino acids. V shed 5 bases, J shed 6 bases, and the junction held 3 bases outside the gene matches. CDR1 is SGHAT, CDR2 FQNNGV, per germline. DNA for the CDR3: TGTGCCAGCAGCGCGGGGACAGGGGGTAATTCACCCCTCCACTTT. Translation: CASSAGTGGNSPLHF.

The rearrangement uses TRBV20-1 and TRBJ1-5; no definite D call. Trimming removed 1 base at V and 5 bases at J, with 15 bases between. CDR1 is DFQATT, CDR2 SNEGSKA, per germline (reference sequence). The CDR3 is 15 amino acids. DNA of the CDR3: TGCAGTGCTAGAGGACCGGGAGCCCCTCATCAGCCCCAGCATTTT. It yields the protein CSARGPGAPHQPQHF.

The table lists this clonotype with a count of one. This chain joins TRBV20-1 and TRBJ1-2; 8 nucleotides agree with TRBD1. This CDR3 spans 14 amino acids. Germline CDR1 DFQATT, CDR2 SNEGSKA (reference sequence). Trimming at V came to 4 bases and at J to 7 bases, leaving 11 bases not matched to a gene. CDR3 protein: CSANFLRGTGGYTF. The CDR3 DNA reads TGCAGTGCTAATTTTCTGCGGGGGACAGGTGGCTACACCTTC.

This chain joins TRBV28 and TRBJ1-5, with D unclear. V was cut by 7 bases and J by 2 bases, with 21 bases left in between. The germline V gene encodes CDR1 MDHEN and CDR2 SYDVKM. The CDR3 spans 17 residues. The CDR3 DNA sequence: TGTGCCAGCACAACACCCCCCGCCAGTGGTGGCAATCAGCCCCAGCATTTT. It yields the protein CASTTPPASGGNQPQHF.

This clonotype was observed a handful of times. V usage is TRBV24-1 and J usage is TRBJ2-7, with D possibly called TRBD1 or TRBD2 (5 bases each). The CDR3 is 13 amino acids. CDR1 and CDR2 from the germline V gene are KGHDR and SFDVKD. Between the trimmed V and J ends, which lost 5 bases and 6 bases, there was a span of 13 bases. In DNA form, the CDR3 reads TGTGCCACCAGTGCATGGGGGTGGCCCGAGCAGTACTTC. Residues: CATSAWGWPEQYF.

The V gene is TRBV5-4, the J gene TRBJ1-1, with D unclear. CDR3 length: 15 residues. V was trimmed by 1 base and J by 5 bases, leaving 15 bases between them. Germline V gene sequence: CDR1 SGHNT, CDR2 YYREEE (reference sequence). The CDR3 is CASSLNKGGWTEAFF. The DNA for the CDR3 is TGTGCCAGCAGCTTGAATAAGGGAGGCTGGACTGAAGCTTTCTTT.

V and J are TRBV7-9 and TRBJ1-1, with a weak D call TRBD1 (5 bases). Germline V lookup: CDR1 SEHNR, CDR2 FQNEAQ (reference sequence). Trimming left V 4 bases short and J 2 bases short, with 11 bases between. The CDR3 sequence is 14 residues long. The DNA for the CDR3 is TGTGCCAGCAGCTCTACGACAGCAAACACTGAAGCTTTCTTT. As protein: CASSSTTANTEAFF. Filled out from reference TRBV7-9 and TRBJ1-1, the complete variable domain reads DTGVSQNPRHKITKRGQNVTFRCDPISEHNRLYWYRQTLGQGPEFLTYFQNEAQLEKSRLLSDRFSAERPKGSFSTLEIQRTEQGDSAMYLCASSSTTANTEAFFGQGTRLTVV.

This clonotype was seen a single time. The CDR3 DNA sequence: TGTGCCAGCAAGGGAGGGGGGAGCGGCACTGAAGCTTTCTTT. It translates to CASKGGGSGTEAFF. The chain joins TRBV7-9 to TRBJ1-1; a weak D match, TRBD1 (6 bases). Germline V lookup: CDR1 SEHNR, CDR2 FQNEAQ (reference sequence). The V end was cut by 7 bases, the J end by 4 bases, with 16 bases between. This CDR3 is 14 amino acids long.

This clonotype showed up just a few times. This CDR3 is CAISLQGSYEQYF. The CDR3 bases are TGTGCCATCAGTCTACAGGGGAGCTACGAGCAGTACTTC. V is TRBV10-3 and J is TRBJ2-7; TRBD1 matches 7 bases. V lost 5 bases and J lost 3; bases outside the gene matches: 4. CDR1 is ENHRY, CDR2 SYGVKD, per germline. The CDR3 sequence is 13 residues long.

This clonotype turned up a few times. V is TRBV7-2 and J is TRBJ2-7, with D maybe TRBD2 (6 bases). This CDR3 region has 16 residues. V was shortened by 5 bases and J by 3 bases, with 20 bases between the two germline ends. Germline lookup yields CDR1 SGHTA and CDR2 FQGNSA. Here the CDR3 reads CASSLYRGGDIYEQYF. The CDR3 DNA is TGTGCCAGCAGCCTATATAGGGGCGGGGATATCTACGAGCAGTACTTC.

The chain recombines TRBV7-9 with TRBJ2-1; the D is unclear. The ends were cut back, 1 base at V and 4 bases at J, with 5 bases in the middle. This CDR3 has 13 residues. Germline CDR1 is SEHNR and CDR2 is FQNEAQ (reference sequence). CDR3 sequence: CASSLGSYNEQFF. CDR3 sequence (DNA): TGTGCCAGCAGCTTAGGCAGTTACAATGAGCAGTTCTTC.

The chain uses TRBV6-2 or TRBV6-3 and TRBJ1-5, with 12 bases lining up with TRBD1. Germline V CDR1 and CDR2: MNHEY, SVGEGT. V was clipped by 7 bases and J by 7 bases; unmatched bases: 11. The CDR3 is 16 amino acids. CDR3: CASTFEGTGGGQPQHF. The DNA of the CDR3 is TGTGCCAGCACTTTCGAAGGGACAGGGGGCGGCCAGCCCCAGCATTTT.

The chain couples TRBV19 to TRBJ2-5; 10 positions match TRBD1. CDR1 and CDR2 from the germline V gene are LNHDA and SQIVND (reference sequence). The junction had 5 bases not matched to a gene; V was cut back by 6 bases and J by 4 bases. The CDR3 totals 14 residues. CDR3 loop: CASSTGTGVETQYF. The CDR3, as DNA: TGTGCCAGTAGCACCGGGACAGGGGTAGAGACCCAGTACTTC.

The chain combines TRBV7-2 with TRBJ2-7; 8 positions match TRBD2. V shed 0 bases and J 2 bases; nucleotides not matched to a gene: 9. Germline-derived CDR1 and CDR2 are SGHTA and FQGNSA. This CDR3 has 17 residues. CDR3 DNA: TGTGCCAGCAGCTTAGCTGGGAATCTAGCGGGTCCCTACGAGCAGTACTTC. Its protein is CASSLAGNLAGPYEQYF.

The chain couples TRBV27 to TRBJ2-6; 7 bases map to TRBD1. J gave up 4 bases and V 0 bases, and 6 bases lay outside the gene matches. The CDR3 contains 17 residues. From germline, CDR1 is MNHEY and CDR2 SMNVEV (reference sequence). This CDR3 reads CASSLSRQGQGANVLTF. The CDR3 DNA reads TGTGCCAGCAGTTTATCGCGACAGGGTCAGGGGGCCAACGTCCTGACTTTC. The whole variable domain, filled in from reference TRBV27 and TRBJ2-6, reads EAQVTQNPRYLITVTGKKLTVTCSQNMNHEYMSWYRQDPGLGLRQIYYSMNVEVTDKGDVPEGYKVSRKEKRNFPLILESPSPNQTSLYFCASSLSRQGQGANVLTFGAGSRLTVL.